Each of the 29 T cell receptor beta chains below was sequenced from the same sample in a study of cytomegalovirus exposure and HLA in healthy donors. 60 Vbeta and 13 Jbeta primers were used in PCR. Using immunoSEQ multiplex PCR, the repertoire was profiled, and TCRdb retains in-frame clones only, with some absent. Found here are 150,000 or so clones, 65% to 80% of them singletons; the top ten hold 2.5% to 3%. Input material: PBMCs. These receptors were obtained from a man between 18 and 29 years old in good health and CMV-seronegative.

In this sample, this clone turned up a few times. The chain combines TRBV7-6 with TRBJ2-4; D possibly corresponds to TRBD2 (5 bases). The CDR3 is 14 residues long. V lost 2 bases, J lost 4 bases, and 9 bases lay in between. Germline CDR1 is SGHVS and CDR2 is FNYEAQ. The CDR3 DNA is TGTGCCAGCAGCTTATGGGGAGCTAAAAACATTCAGTACTTC. Its protein is CASSLWGAKNIQYF.

The chain links TRBV21-1 to TRBJ1-4; the table's D call TRBD1 went unverified against the DNA. TRBV21-1 corresponds to a pseudogene. This CDR3 region has 17 residues. The CDR3 DNA sequence: TGTGCCAGCAGCAGCGGTATTCAGGGACAGGGTAATGAAAAACTGTTTTTT. This translates into CASSSGIQGQGNEKLFF.

CDR3 in amino acids: CASSPMGTGQIREQFF. The CDR3 coding sequence is TGTGCCAGCAGCCCCATGGGGACAGGGCAGATTCGCGAGCAGTTCTTC. The chain couples TRBV7-2 to TRBJ2-1, with 9 bases that match TRBD1. The germline V gene has CDR1 SGHTA and CDR2 FQGNSA. The CDR3 extends over 16 amino acids. The trim removed 5 bases at V and 10 bases at J, leaving 15 bases unmatched.

The genes are TRBV29-1 and TRBJ2-1, with D perhaps TRBD1 (5 bases). V was trimmed by 1 base and J by 0 bases, leaving 13 bases between them. Per the germline V gene, CDR1 is SQVTM and CDR2 is ANQGSEA. The CDR3 sequence is 16 residues long. CDR3 bases: TGCAGCGTTGAAGTCCCAGGGATAGCCTCCTACAATGAGCAGTTCTTC. Translating gives CSVEVPGIASYNEQFF.

About this clone: As the CDR3 is not closed by the conserved phenylalanine or tryptophan, this likely results from a read error. The chain carries TRBV6-1 and TRBJ1-2; D perhaps matches TRBD1 (5 bases). The CDR3 spans 14 residues. The V end was cut by 5 bases, the J end by 6 bases, with 16 bases between. The germline V gene encodes CDR1 MNHNS and CDR2 SASEGT. CDR3 residues: CASSPGGGKNGYTL. In DNA form, the CDR3 reads TGTGCCAGCAGTCCCGGGGGGGGGAAAAATGGCTACACCCTC.

The rearrangement joins TRBV5-6 to TRBJ1-1; D remains ambiguous. The CDR3 has 12 residues. Germline V gene sequence: CDR1 SGHDT, CDR2 YYEEEE. The V gene lost 5 bases and the J gene lost 6 bases, with 11 bases spanning the gap. The CDR3 sequence is CASSWHRAEAFF. The CDR3 coding sequence is TGTGCCAGCAGTTGGCATCGGGCTGAAGCTTTCTTT.

As concerns this clone: Other DNA sequences in the sample encode the same CDR3. The chain uses TRBV19 and TRBJ2-7; TRBD2 matches 7 bases. CDR3 length: 16 residues. Germline loops: CDR1 LNHDA, CDR2 SQIVND (reference sequence). The trim removed 3 bases at V and 4 bases at J, leaving 12 bases unmatched. CDR3 region: CASSILVGLAAYEQYF. CDR3 bases: TGTGCCAGTAGTATTTTGGTGGGGCTAGCGGCATACGAGCAGTACTTC.

The chain recombines TRBV5-1 with TRBJ2-1; 9 nucleotides align to TRBD2. The germline gives CDR1 SGHRS, CDR2 YFSETQ. Losses at the gene ends were 0 bases for V and 3 bases for J; bases not matched to a gene: 19. This CDR3 contains 21 residues. CDR3 sequence: CASSLESSGRGGRKDYNEQFF. DNA of the CDR3: TGCGCCAGCAGCTTGGAGTCGTCGGGGCGGGGGGGCCGTAAAGACTACAATGAGCAGTTCTTC.

CDR3 bases: TGTGCCAGTAGTGGGCAGGGGGCTTCTTCACCCCTCCACTTT. Protein sequence: CASSGQGASSPLHF. V and J are TRBV19 and TRBJ1-6; 8 bases match TRBD1. The CDR3 covers 14 residues. Germline CDR1 LNHDA, CDR2 SQIVND (reference sequence). J gave up 9 bases and V 5 bases, and 6 bases lay outside the gene matches.

V gene TRBV4-3 combines with J gene TRBJ2-7, with 11 bases identical to TRBD1. In germline, CDR1 is LGHNA, CDR2 YSLEER. The CDR3 covers 16 residues. J lost 3 bases, V lost 1 base, and 5 bases had no gene match. The CDR3 sequence is CASSQVFGTGGYEQYF. DNA for the CDR3: TGCGCCAGCAGCCAAGTCTTTGGGACAGGGGGCTACGAGCAGTACTTC.

This rearrangement joins TRBV11-2 to TRBJ2-7; 8 positions agree with TRBD1. The CDR3 is 13 amino acids. Germline V gene sequence: CDR1 SGHAT, CDR2 FQNNGV. V lost 5 bases, J lost 2 bases, and 2 bases stayed unmatched. The DNA of the CDR3 is TGTGCCAGCAGCCCGACAGGGGCCTACGAGCAGTACTTC. Translation gives CASSPTGAYEQYF. Using reference TRBV11-2 and TRBJ2-7 for the parts outside the CDR3, the full variable domain is EAGVAQSPRYKIIEKRQSVAFWCNPISGHATLYWYQQILGQGPKLLIQFQNNGVVDDSQLPKDRFSAERLKGVDSTLKIQPAKLEDSAVYLCASSPTGAYEQYFGPGTRLTVT.

CDR3 loop: CASSVLGTGGSSGTDTQYF. The CDR3 bases are TGTGCCAGCAGCGTACTTGGGACAGGGGGCTCGTCTGGCACAGATACGCAGTATTTT. The chain joins TRBV9 to TRBJ2-3; TRBD1 aligns across 12 bases. The V and J ends lost 1 base and 1 base, in that order; junction bases with no gene match: 10. The CDR3 sequence is 19 residues long. Germline loops: CDR1 SGDLS, CDR2 YYNGEE.

The V call is TRBV5-1, the J call TRBJ2-3; TRBD2 is a possible D gene (6 bases). Germline V lookup: CDR1 SGHRS, CDR2 YFSETQ. Between the trimmed V and J ends, which lost 1 base and 5 bases, there was a span of 8 bases. CDR3 length: 13 amino acids. In nucleotides, the CDR3 is TGCGCCAGCAGCTTGACGGGGGTAGATACGCAGTATTTT. It codes for CASSLTGVDTQYF.

The chain uses TRBV5-1 and TRBJ1-2; D may be TRBD1 (5 bases). The germline gives CDR1 SGHRS, CDR2 YFSETQ. Trimming took 4 bases from V and 2 from J, leaving 15 bases between them. This CDR3 has 15 amino acids. The CDR3 nucleotides read TGCGCCAGCAGCCCGGCGGGGGAAGTGAACTATGGCTACACCTTC. Its translation: CASSPAGEVNYGYTF.

This clone was seen a few times. Other DNA sequences from this sample encode an identical CDR3 as well. The V call is TRBV9, the J call TRBJ1-1; D ambiguous. Germline values: CDR1 SGDLS, CDR2 YYNGEE. The CDR3 loop spans 13 amino acids. V shed 0 bases and J shed 1 base, with 4 bases lying between them. For the CDR3, the DNA is TGTGCCAGCAGCGTAGCCGGGAACACTGAAGCTTTCTTT. Amino acid sequence: CASSVAGNTEAFF.

This clone was observed a few times. The rearrangement joins TRBV6-6 to TRBJ2-1; 8 bases line up with TRBD1. Germline loops: CDR1 MNHNY, CDR2 SVGAGI (reference sequence). Trimming at V came to 6 bases and at J to 4 bases, leaving 8 bases not matched to a gene. The CDR3 runs 15 residues. CDR3 residues: CASSQGQVPYNEQFF. The CDR3 nucleotides read TGTGCCAGCAGCCAGGGACAGGTCCCATACAATGAGCAGTTCTTC.

Comment on this clone: One end of the junction does not line up with germline, which may come from a read error. The chain has TRBV5-1 and TRBJ2-5; 7 nucleotides match TRBD2. The CDR3 totals 16 residues. From germline, CDR1 is SGHRS and CDR2 YFSETQ. CDR3 loop: CASRGKGLEPRESQYF. In DNA, the CDR3 is TGCGCCAGCAGAGGAAAAGGACTAGAACCAAGAGAGTCCCAGTACTTC.

The chain carries TRBV18 and TRBJ2-6, with D perhaps TRBD2 (6 bases). V was clipped by 4 bases and J by 3 bases, with 7 bases between them. The CDR3 is made up of 14 amino acids. CDR1 and CDR2 (germline): KGHSH, LQKENI. The CDR3 DNA reads TGTGCCAGCTCACGCGGGGTTGGGGCCAACGTCCTGACTTTC. Protein: CASSRGVGANVLTF.

The rearrangement uses TRBV7-2 and TRBJ2-3; TRBD2 aligns across 12 bases. Trimming cost V 5 bases and J 7 bases; bases outside gene matches: 7. The CDR3 contains 15 residues. Per the germline V gene, CDR1 is SGHTA and CDR2 is FQGNSA. The DNA of the CDR3 is TGTGCCAGCAGCACCCACCTAGCGGGGGGGCATACGCAGTATTTT. This codes for CASSTHLAGGHTQYF.

The CDR3 bases are TGCAGCGTTGAAGATACCCGCCAGCGCGGCTACACCTTC. It encodes CSVEDTRQRGYTF. The chain is built from TRBV29-1 and TRBJ1-2; D gene unclear. The CDR3 is 13 residues long. V was cut by 0 bases and J by 8 bases, with 13 bases left in between. CDR1 is SQVTM and CDR2 is ANQGSEA in the germline V gene.

The chain uses TRBV14 and TRBJ2-6, with D possibly TRBD1 on 6 matching bases. This CDR3 region has 18 residues. The germline V gene has CDR1 SGHDN and CDR2 FVKESK. With 4 bases removed from V and 4 bases from J, the gap between germline ends came to 20 bases. In nucleotides, the CDR3 is TGTGCCAGCAGCCTAAGACCGGGACAACCTCACGGGGCCAACGTCCTGACTTTC. As protein: CASSLRPGQPHGANVLTF.

The V call is TRBV30, the J call TRBJ1-1; TRBD1 is a possible D gene (5 bases). CDR1 GTSNPN and CDR2 SVGIG come from the germline V gene (reference sequence). Trimming stripped 0 bases from V and 5 bases from J, with 13 bases between. The CDR3 loop spans 14 amino acids. In DNA, the CDR3 is TGTGCCTGGAGTGTACTGGGGGGGACGACTGAAGCTTTCTTT. Its protein product is CAWSVLGGTTEAFF.

The chain carries TRBV6-1 and TRBJ1-5; 9 bases are a match to TRBD1. With V trimmed by 6 bases and J by 3 bases, 6 bases remained unmatched. The CDR3 length is 15 residues. Germline V gene lookup returns CDR1 MNHNS and CDR2 SASEGT. Written as DNA, the CDR3 is TGTGCCAGCAGGGGGGGACAGGGTACCAATCAGCCCCAGCATTTT. Amino acid sequence: CASRGGQGTNQPQHF.

V is TRBV6-5 and J is TRBJ1-1, with 8 bases aligning to TRBD1. Germline CDR1 and CDR2: MNHEY and SVGAGI. V lost 0 bases to trimming and J lost 11 bases; unmatched junction nucleotides: 8. The CDR3 extends over 14 amino acids. This CDR3 reads CASSYSMAGGAAFF. CDR3 in DNA: TGTGCCAGCAGTTACTCGATGGCAGGGGGCGCGGCTTTCTTT.

The J gene is TRBJ2-1, the V gene TRBV7-2, with 10 bases identical to TRBD2. J gave up 11 bases and V 5 bases, and 12 bases lay outside the gene matches. CDR3 length: 15 residues. Looked up from germline, CDR1 is SGHTA and CDR2 is FQGNSA. The CDR3 DNA sequence: TGTGCCAGCAGCGATATAGCGGGGGGCTATCTTCAGCAGTTCTTC. It specifies CASSDIAGGYLQQFF.

The rearrangement uses TRBV6-4 and TRBJ2-2; 7 bases fit TRBD1. V dropped 6 bases and J dropped 3; count of bases not matched to a gene: 22. The CDR3 spans 20 residues. The germline V gene has CDR1 MRHNA and CDR2 SNTAGT. The CDR3 protein is CASSATGQPIQLGHTGELFF. CDR3 nucleotide sequence: TGTGCCAGCAGCGCCACGGGACAGCCTATACAATTAGGTCACACCGGGGAGCTGTTTTTT.

The gene calls are TRBV2 and TRBJ2-3, with TRBD1 matching over 11 bases. The length of the CDR3 is 15 residues. V was clipped by 5 bases and J by 6 bases; unmatched bases: 7. CDR1 SNHLY and CDR2 FYNNEI come from the germline V gene. The DNA of the CDR3 is TGTGCCAGCAGTCAAATCGGACAGGGGGCCGATACGCAGTATTTT. This codes for CASSQIGQGADTQYF.

This rearrangement joins TRBV4-2 to TRBJ2-1, with D maybe TRBD1 (6 bases). Germline CDR1 is LGHNA and CDR2 is YNFKEQ. CDR3 length: 15 amino acids. Between the trimmed V and J ends, which lost 3 bases and 7 bases, there was a span of 16 bases. The CDR3 loop reads CASSHDRMGQNEQFF. The CDR3 DNA sequence: TGTGCCAGCAGCCATGACAGGATGGGTCAGAATGAGCAGTTCTTC.

This chain links TRBV7-6 with TRBJ1-1; TRBD1 matches 7 bases. Unmatched junction bases numbered 5, after V lost 7 bases and J lost 0 bases. CDR3 length: 14 residues. CDR1 is SGHVS, CDR2 FNYEAQ, per germline. The CDR3 reads CASKPTGLNTEAFF. The CDR3 DNA reads TGTGCCAGCAAACCGACAGGGCTGAACACTGAAGCTTTCTTT.